This is a list of T cell receptor beta chains from one sample in a study of blood T cell repertoires in COVID-19. Assay: immunoSEQ multiplex PCR; the TCRdb copy retains only in-frame clones and omits some. The sample yields 150,000 to 200,000 clones, about 88% seen once. The sequenced sample was PBMCs or T cells enriched from blood (not recorded which). The receptors shown here come from a woman aged 18-30 years who had recovered from COVID-19. Both conserved end residues are part of each CDR3. D genes are given only for firm matches. For some rows the clone size is stated as once, few or many, or as a class when expanded; others skip it.

clone_size	v_call	j_call	d_call	cdr3_nt	cdr3_aa
.	TRBV5-1	TRBJ1-1	.	TGCGCCAGCAGCTTGGGGCGTCCGGGGGGACGGGCTGAAGCTTTCTTT	CASSLGRPGGRAEAFF
.	TRBV5-4	TRBJ2-7	TRBD1	TGTGCCAGCAGCTCCAGGGACAGGTACGAGCAGTACTTC	CASSSRDRYEQYF
.	TRBV5-1	TRBJ2-2	TRBD1	TGCGCCAGCAGCTGGGACAGCGGGGAGCTGTTTTTT	CASSWDSGELFF
.	TRBV28	TRBJ1-3	TRBD1	TGTGCCAGCAGTTACCCCGGGACAGCCTTCTCTGGAAACACCATATATTTT	CASSYPGTAFSGNTIYF
once	TRBV3-1/TRBV3-2	TRBJ2-5	TRBD2	TGTGCCAGCAGCCAAGTAGTGACTAGCGTACAAGAGACCCAGTACTTC	CASSQVVTSVQETQYF
.	TRBV9	TRBJ2-2	.	TGTGCCAGCAGCCCAGGCTCAACCGGGGAGCTGTTTTTT	CASSPGSTGELFF
.	TRBV2	TRBJ2-2	TRBD2	TGTGCCAGCAGTTTTACAGCGGGAGCGGTCGGGGAGCTGTTTTTT	CASSFTAGAVGELFF
.	TRBV11-2	TRBJ2-7	.	TGTGCCAGCAGCTTAGGGGACAAGCAGTACTTC	CASSLGDKQYF
.	TRBV7-2	TRBJ1-1	.	TGTGCCAGCAGCTTAGTATGGCAAGAAGCTTTCTTT	CASSLVWQEAFF
.	TRBV11-2	TRBJ2-1	.	TGTGCCAGCAGACACTACAATGAGCAGTTCTTC	CASRHYNEQFF
.	TRBV15	TRBJ2-7	.	TGTGCCACCAGCAGAGATATTGGGGGGTCTCCCTACGAGCAGTACTTC	CATSRDIGGSPYEQYF
.	TRBV6-6	TRBJ2-1	TRBD2	TGTGCCAGCAGTCCCCGGGGGGGGTTCAATGAGCAGTTCTTC	CASSPRGGFNEQFF
.	TRBV3-1/TRBV3-2	TRBJ1-3	.	TGTGCCAGCAGCCACCCAGACAGAAGCTCTGGAAACACCATATATTTT	CASSHPDRSSGNTIYF
.	TRBV2	TRBJ2-5	TRBD2	TGTGCCAGCAGGACCTCCGGGACTAGCTGGGAGACCCAGTACTTC	CASRTSGTSWETQYF
.	TRBV28	TRBJ2-7	.	TGTGCCAGCACCTCCCACTCAAGCTCCTACGAGCAGTACTTC	CASTSHSSSYEQYF
.	TRBV28	TRBJ2-7	.	TGTGCCAGCAGTTTAGGAGTGTCCTACGAGCAGTACTTC	CASSLGVSYEQYF
.	TRBV28	TRBJ1-1	.	TGTGCCAGCAGGACTCCCGGGATCAACACTGAAGCTTTCTTT	CASRTPGINTEAFF
.	TRBV30	TRBJ1-2	.	TGTGCCTGGAGCTCATATGGGAGTACTGGCTACACCTTC	CAWSSYGSTGYTF
.	TRBV28	TRBJ1-3	.	TGTGCCAGCGGGGGGACGTCTGGAAACACCATATATTTT	CASGGTSGNTIYF
.	TRBV12-3/TRBV12-4	TRBJ1-2	TRBD1	TGTGCCAGCAGTTTCCAGGGGGGCTATGGCTACACCTTC	CASSFQGGYGYTF
.	TRBV7-2	TRBJ1-2	.	TGTGCCAGCAGCTTGGGGCCAGGTCGTGGCTACACCTTC	CASSLGPGRGYTF
once	TRBV6-4	TRBJ2-1	.	TGTGCCAGCAGGACGACAGGAGATGAGCAGTTCTTC	CASRTTGDEQFF
few	TRBV4-2	TRBJ1-2	.	TGTGCCAGCAGCCAAGATGTGGATTTCCTGGGGACCGGGGGGGGCTACACCTTC	CASSQDVDFLGTGGGYTF
.	TRBV10-1	TRBJ2-1	TRBD2	TGCGCCAGCGGGACTAGCGGCCTATACAATGAGCAGTTCTTC	CASGTSGLYNEQFF
.	TRBV6-6	TRBJ2-5	TRBD2	TGTGCCAGCAGTTACAAGAGCGGGGGGGAAGAGACCCAGTACTTC	CASSYKSGGEETQYF
.	TRBV19	TRBJ1-5	.	TGTGCCAGTGGTCCCTCTACTGAGGTGCCCCAGCATTTT	CASGPSTEVPQHF
.	TRBV2	TRBJ2-5	TRBD2	TGTGCCAGCATCTCCCCCCGAGGGACTAGCGGGAGGCCTTACTTC	CASISPRGTSGRPYF
.	TRBV28	TRBJ2-3	.	TGTGCCAGCACCCTGACAGAGGCGGGCACAGATACGCAGTATTTT	CASTLTEAGTDTQYF
.	TRBV11-2	TRBJ2-7	.	TGTGCCAGCAGCTTAGATGTGGTCGGGGAGCAGTACTTC	CASSLDVVGEQYF
.	TRBV6-2/TRBV6-3	TRBJ2-1	.	TGTGCCAGCAGTTACCGCCCAGTGGGAATATCGGACACTGAGCAGTTCTTC	CASSYRPVGISDTEQFF
.	TRBV5-4	TRBJ2-7	TRBD2	TGTGCCAGCAGCTCGGACCCGGGACTAGCGTCCCACGAGCAGTACTTC	CASSSDPGLASHEQYF
once	TRBV28	TRBJ2-6	.	TGTGCCAGCAGTTTGGCATTGGGGGCGGCTGGGGCCAACGTCCTGACTTTC	CASSLALGAAGANVLTF
.	TRBV28	TRBJ2-7	TRBD1	TGTGCCAGCACGGGACAGGGGGTTTACGAGCAGTACTTC	CASTGQGVYEQYF
once	TRBV20-1	TRBJ2-5	.	TGCAGTGCTAGTACCAGTCAAGAGACCCAGTACTTC	CSASTSQETQYF
.	TRBV18	TRBJ2-5	TRBD1	TGTGCCAGCTCACCCGTTGTAGGGACAGGGACCGAGACCCAGTACTTC	CASSPVVGTGTETQYF
.	TRBV15	TRBJ2-7	.	TGTGCCACCAGCAGATTACAATTAACCGAGCAGTACTTC	CATSRLQLTEQYF
.	TRBV27	TRBJ2-7	.	TGTGCCAGCAGTCCCCAAGGGAGGTACGAGCAGTACTTC	CASSPQGRYEQYF
.	TRBV5-6	TRBJ2-1	TRBD2	TGTGCCAGCAGCTCTGCGGGAGTAGTTACTGGCAATGAGCAGTTCTTC	CASSSAGVVTGNEQFF
.	TRBV6-2/TRBV6-3	TRBJ2-3	TRBD2	TGTGCCAGCAGTCACGAGGATAGCGGGGGGGACACAGATACGCAGTATTTT	CASSHEDSGGDTDTQYF
.	TRBV4-2	TRBJ2-5	TRBD2	TGTGCCAGCAGCCCGCCTGCGGCTAGCGGGGGGACCCAGTACTTC	CASSPPAASGGTQYF
.	TRBV13	TRBJ2-3	TRBD2	TGTGCCAGCAGCTATCCCATGACTAGCGGGGGCCGCACAGATACGCAGTATTTT	CASSYPMTSGGRTDTQYF